This TCR beta chain was identified in a study of blood T cell repertoires in COVID-19. Whole-study context: Acute-phase and convalescent COVID-19 samples originated in the United States, Italy and Spain.

Participants were aged roughly 18 to 95 years, lived in 24 US areas, and enrolled virtually. Assignment of participants to cohorts was predicated upon participant-reported clinical history. Authors' processing steps: Reference gene primers were amplified, and this amplification served to estimate nucleated cell counts. TCRdb's copy holds only in-frame clones and misses some; the assay was immunoSEQ multiplex PCR. The V and J calls and the clone size are those of that table, but D and trimming were determined from the DNA. The sample lists about 300,000 clones, 70% to 90% occurring once. In its sample, this clone was seen once. One end of the junction does not line up with germline, which may come from a read error. Germline loops: CDR1 SNHLY, CDR2 FYNNEI. The CDR3 is 12 residues long.

The chain joins TRBV2 to TRBJ2-1; no firm D call. The source is a man in his thirties or forties who had recovered from COVID-19. The specimen was PBMCs or T cells enriched from blood (not recorded which). CDR3 region: CASTEPYNEQFF. DNA of the CDR3: TGTGCCAGCACTGAACCGTACAATGAGCAGTTCTTC.